This T cell receptor (beta chain) was captured by sequencing in a study of T cell responses to AZD1222 COVID-19 vaccine. Profiling relied on immunoSEQ multiplex PCR, and the TCRdb table lists in-frame clones only, not all of them. The sample holds more than 85,000 clones, about 91% seen once. CDR3 length equals 16 residues. CDR1 and CDR2 from the germline V gene are MNHEY and SVGEGT. Trimming took 0 bases from V and 0 from J; bases not matched to a gene: 3. Study-wide points: Spike-specific TCR breadth and depth both grew after two AZD1222 doses.

Details on this clone: The antigen is not known.

This receptor was identified in an adult who received the AZD1222 COVID-19 vaccine. The starting material was peripheral blood, obtained 28 days after the second AZD1222 dose. The rearrangement uses TRBV6-2 or TRBV6-3 and TRBJ2-7; 9 nucleotides agree with TRBD1. CDR3 DNA: TGTGCCAGCAGTTACTCAGGGACAGGGATCTCCTACGAGCAGTACTTC. Its protein product is CASSYSGTGISYEQYF.